These 28 T cell receptor beta chains were all obtained from the same sample, sequenced in a study of tumor and adjacent non-tumor tissue in lung cancer. This sample's RNA came from whole unsorted tissue. More than 3 cm separated this lung sample from the edge of the tumor. The library came from three nested PCR rounds adapted from ARM-PCR protocols. Using its own MiXCR run on the multiplex PCR reads, TCRdb lists one record per CDR3 protein. The table records fewer than 75,000 distinct CDR3 sequences, roughly 77% of them present only once. The sequenced material came from distant non-tumor lung tissue. The receptors here all came from a man in his 60s with non-small cell lung cancer.

The chain combines TRBV11-3 with TRBJ2-4; 8 nucleotides match TRBD1. Germline lookup yields CDR1 SGHNT and CDR2 YENEEA. The CDR3 is made up of 16 amino acids. V was pared by 3 bases and J by 1 base, with 5 bases of the junction left unmatched. The CDR3 region has the DNA TGTGCCAGCAGCTTTCGGACAGGGTTCGCCAAAAACATTCAGTACTTC. Protein sequence: CASSFRTGFAKNIQYF.

On this clonotype itself: This may arise from a read error, as a much more abundant clone is one base away. The chain couples TRBV2 to TRBJ1-4; possible D gene TRBD1, 5 bases. This CDR3 is 14 amino acids long. The ends were cut back, 7 bases at V and 0 bases at J, with 9 bases in the middle. Looked up from germline, CDR1 is SNHLY and CDR2 is FYNNEI. This CDR3 is CASIRGPTNEKLFF. CDR3 nucleotides: TGTGCCAGCATCCGGGGCCCAACTAATGAAAAACTGTTTTTT. Based on the CDR3 plus reference TRBV2 and TRBJ1-4, the full variable domain is EPEVTQTPSHQVTQMGQEVILRCVPISNHLYFYWYRQILGQKVEFLVSFYNNEISEKSEIFDDQFSVERPDGSNFTLKIRSTKLEDSAMYFCASIRGPTNEKLFFGSGTQLSVL.

A remark on this clonotype: A junction end diverges from the germline sequence, so it may reflect a read error. The chain carries TRBV4-1 and TRBJ1-2; 9 bases line up with TRBD1. CDR3 length: 18 amino acids. Germline assignment: CDR1 MGHRA and CDR2 YSYEKL. The CDR3 sequence: CAGSQDTGTGYVNYGYTF. The CDR3 bases are TGCGCCGGCAGCCAAGACACCGGGACAGGGTATGTCAACTATGGCTACACCTTC.

Regarding this clonotype: The CDR3 end shows no conserved phenylalanine or tryptophan, and so a read error is likely. The rearrangement joins TRBV6-5 to TRBJ1-1; no firm D call. The V gene's germline CDR1 is MNHEY and CDR2 SVGAGI. The CDR3 length is 13 residues. Here the CDR3 DNA reads TGTGCCGGCAGTTTTGGTTCCTACACTGAAGCTTTCTAT. This gives the protein CAGSFGSYTEAFY.

Remarks on this clonotype: The junction differs from germline at one of its ends, possibly a read error. V is TRBV6-5 and J is TRBJ1-2; D call uncertain. There are 15 residues in the CDR3. Germline V gene data show CDR1 as MNHEY and CDR2 as SVGAGI. The DNA of the CDR3 is TGTGCCAGCAGTCGGCTGGGTGGGAATAACTATGGCTACGCCTTC. Translated, it gives CASSRLGGNNYGYAF.

The table lists this clonotype with a few counts. The gene calls are TRBV7-3 and TRBJ2-1, with a possible D match to TRBD2 (6 bases). V dropped 7 bases and J dropped 9 bases, with 19 bases sitting between them. Germline loops: CDR1 SGHTA, CDR2 FQGTGA. This CDR3 has 14 amino acids. CDR3 in DNA: TGTGCCAGCAACTTGGGGGGACGGTGGGGTGAGCAGTTCTTC. The encoded protein is CASNLGGRWGEQFF.

The V and J genes are TRBV15 and TRBJ2-3, with D tentatively TRBD2 (5 bases). Looked up from germline, CDR1 is LNHNV and CDR2 is YYDKDF (reference sequence). The V end was cut by 5 bases, the J end by 1 base, with 13 bases between. This CDR3 region has 15 residues. DNA of the CDR3: TGTGCCACCAGCCCCGAGGGAAGCGGCACAGATACGCAGTATTTT. Translating gives CATSPEGSGTDTQYF.

Remarks on this clonotype: Since the CDR3 does not end with the conserved phenylalanine or tryptophan, this likely comes from a read error. The CDR3 nucleotides read TGTGCCAGCAGTTGGGTCCTCGGGGGTCCGGGGGGCTACACCTCC. Translation gives CASSWVLGGPGGYTS. The chain links TRBV6-5 to TRBJ1-2; possibly TRBD1 for D (5 bases). The CDR3 extends over 15 amino acids. Germline CDR1 reads MNHEY; CDR2 reads SVGAGI. V dropped 4 bases and J dropped 8 bases, with 20 bases sitting between them.

This clonotype was observed at least ten times. This chain joins TRBV30 and TRBJ2-2, with D unclear. Trimming took off 4 bases at V and 1 base at J, with 10 bases between the two ends. The CDR3 extends over 14 amino acids. Germline assignment: CDR1 GTSNPN and CDR2 SVGIG (reference sequence). Here the CDR3 reads CAWKRAGNTGELFF. The CDR3 DNA follows: TGTGCCTGGAAGCGAGCTGGGAACACCGGGGAGCTGTTTTTT.

To note about this clonotype: A read error may be the cause here, since a much bigger clone is one base away. The chain links TRBV6-5 to TRBJ2-7, with 9 bases that match TRBD1. The CDR3 loop spans 15 amino acids. Germline trimming cut 4 bases from V and 0 bases from J; bases unmatched to any gene: 4. CDR1 MNHEY and CDR2 SVGAGI come from the germline V gene. CDR3 in amino acids: CASSSGQGPSYEQYF. CDR3 bases: TGTGCCAGCAGTTCAGGACAGGGGCCCTCCTACGAGCAGTACTTC.

This clonotype was seen once. One junction end disagrees with the germline gene, perhaps due to a read error. V gene TRBV20-1 combines with J gene TRBJ2-3, with unresolved D. The germline gives CDR1 DFQATT, CDR2 SNEGSKA (reference sequence). The CDR3 loop spans 13 amino acids. CDR3 sequence (DNA): TGCAATGCTATAGGGTTGGACACAGATACGCAGTATTTT. This sequence encodes CNAIGLDTDTQYF.

The chain uses TRBV29-1 and TRBJ2-5; no clear D gene. The CDR3 has 11 residues. Germline CDR1 SQVTM, CDR2 ANQGSEA. V was trimmed by 3 bases and J by 7 bases, leaving 9 bases between them. In DNA form, the CDR3 reads TGCAGCGTTGACTCGGTACGGACCCAGTACTTC. Amino acids: CSVDSVRTQYF.

Turning to this clonotype: A read error may account for a junction end that differs from germline. The rearrangement joins TRBV29-1 to TRBJ1-1, with D perhaps matching TRBD1 (6 bases). Looked up from germline, CDR1 is SQVTM and CDR2 is ANQGSEA. This CDR3 has 13 residues. Here the CDR3 DNA reads TGCATCGCCTCGGCAGGGGAGGACACTGAAGGTTTCTTT. This codes for CIASAGEDTEGFF.

Remarks on this clonotype: This may come from a read error, since a much larger clone is one base off. The chain is built from TRBV7-9 and TRBJ1-1; 8 positions agree with TRBD1. The CDR3 length is 16 residues. From germline, CDR1 is SEHNR and CDR2 FQNEAQ (reference sequence). Here the CDR3 DNA reads TGTGCCAGCAGCTTTATGGGGACAGGCCCGAACACTGAATCTTTCTTT. It is translated as CASSFMGTGPNTESFF.

About this clonotype: Lacking the conserved final phenylalanine or tryptophan, this CDR3 likely reflects a read error. V usage is TRBV20-1 and J usage is TRBJ2-1; D not certain. The V and J ends lost 7 bases and 0 bases respectively, with 16 bases between them. CDR1 is DFQATT, CDR2 SNEGSKA, per germline (reference sequence). The CDR3 runs 15 residues. CDR3 in DNA: TGCAGTGTGGCAGTGGTCGGACCCTCCTACAATGAGCAGTTCCTT. This gives the protein CSVAVVGPSYNEQFL.

This clonotype showed up many times. The V call is TRBV2, the J call TRBJ2-2; 8 nucleotides line up with TRBD2. The CDR3 is 14 amino acids. With V trimmed by 8 bases and J by 4 bases, 6 bases remained unmatched. CDR1 SNHLY and CDR2 FYNNEI come from the germline V gene. The CDR3 protein is CASHPGLVTGELFF. CDR3 nucleotides: TGTGCCAGCCACCCGGGACTAGTCACCGGGGAGCTGTTTTTT.

With regard to this clonotype: An end of the junction does not agree with germline; a read error may underlie this. The J gene is TRBJ2-1, the V gene TRBV28; a weak D match, TRBD1 (5 bases). This CDR3 contains 14 residues. CDR1 and CDR2 from the germline V gene are MDHEN and SYDVKM. Here the CDR3 DNA reads TGTGCCACGCAGGGAATGACAAGCTACAATGAGCTGTTCTTC. It translates to CATQGMTSYNELFF.

This clonotype was detected a few times. The conserved final phenylalanine or tryptophan is absent from the CDR3, which likely points to a read error. The DNA is left out, because the CDR3 cannot be placed on it with certainty; the CDR3 is given as TCRdb lists it. V usage is TRBV6-1 and J usage is TRBJ2-6; no DNA check was done on the table's D call, TRBD1. The CDR3 is 15 amino acids in total, end residues counted. Per germline, CDR1 MNHNS and CDR2 SASEGT. CDR3 residues: CASLRFGAGANVLSI.

The chain uses TRBV6-5 and TRBJ2-2; weak D call: TRBD2 (5 bases). The CDR3 spans 17 residues. The germline V gene has CDR1 MNHEY and CDR2 SVGAGI. Trimming shortened V by 5 bases and J by 6 bases, and 22 bases separated the two germline ends. CDR3 residues: CASSPLLQEVIAGELFF. As DNA, the CDR3 is TGTGCCAGCAGTCCCCTACTCCAGGAGGTAATCGCCGGGGAGCTGTTTTTT.

This clonotype has only a few counts. A much bigger clone sits one base away, suggesting this may be a read error. The gene calls are TRBV20-1 and TRBJ1-2, with D unclear. The CDR3 is 12 amino acids. Germline V gives CDR1 DFQATT, CDR2 SNEGSKA (reference sequence). The CDR3 region is CSASIANYDYTF. In DNA, the CDR3 is TGCAGTGCTAGTATCGCGAACTATGACTACACCTTC.

This sequence joins TRBV5-4 and TRBJ2-3; D not resolved. Germline-derived CDR1 and CDR2 are SGHNT and YYREEE (reference sequence). The CDR3 covers 13 residues. V shed 4 bases and J shed 14 bases, with 20 bases lying between them. The CDR3 is CASSTQITDTWYF. CDR3 DNA: TGTGCCAGCAGCACCCAAATCACAGATACGTGGTATTTT. Filled out from reference TRBV5-4 and TRBJ2-3, the complete variable domain reads ETGVTQSPTHLIKTRGQQVTLRCSSQSGHNTVSWYQQALGQGPQFIFQYYREEENGRGNFPPRFSGLQFPNYSSELNVNALELDDSALYLCASSTQITDTWYFGPGTRLTVL.

The chain is built from TRBV11-2 and TRBJ2-7; D not certain. The CDR3 contains 13 residues. V lost 6 bases, J lost 2 bases, and 11 bases lay in between. From germline, CDR1 is SGHAT and CDR2 FQNNGV. The CDR3 region has the DNA TGTGCCAGCAGTCAAGACATTACCTACGAGCAGTACTTC. Translating gives CASSQDITYEQYF.

About this clonotype: A much more abundant neighbour one base away suggests this may be a read error. V is TRBV24-1 and J is TRBJ1-1, with 11 positions matching TRBD1. Germline CDR1 is KGHDR and CDR2 is SFDVKD. The CDR3 contains 16 residues. V lost 10 bases to trimming and J lost 4 bases; unmatched junction nucleotides: 13. The CDR3 DNA sequence: TGTGCCACGGCAGAAGGGACAGGGGGAGGTTGCACTGAAGCTTTCTTT. Its translation: CATAEGTGGGCTEAFF.

In this sample, this clonotype turned up once. A read error is possible here, since a much larger clone lies one base away. The chain uses TRBV27 and TRBJ2-1; unclear D gene. From germline, CDR1 is MNHEY and CDR2 SMNVEV (reference sequence). CDR3 length: 16 residues. Trimming left V 6 bases short and J 0 bases short, with 15 bases between. The CDR3 loop is CASSHTASFSYNEQFF. CDR3 sequence (DNA): TGTGCCAGCAGCCATACTGCCAGCTTCTCCTACAATGAGCAGTTCTTC.

The V gene is TRBV2, the J gene TRBJ2-5, with D possibly being TRBD1 (7 bases). The V gene's germline CDR1 is SNHLY and CDR2 FYNNEI. Trimming removed 8 bases at V and 11 bases at J, with 12 bases between. The CDR3 is made up of 10 amino acids. The CDR3 here is CASEQGTQYF. DNA of the CDR3: TGTGCCAGCGAACAGGGGACTCAGTACTTC.

On this clonotype itself: A read error may produce the germline difference seen at one junction end. This chain uses TRBV15 with TRBJ1-1; TRBD1 matches 9 bases. Germline values: CDR1 LNHNV, CDR2 YYDKDF (reference sequence). CDR3 length: 17 residues. CDR3 protein: CATSPRRTGATNIEAFF. CDR3 DNA sequence: TGTGCCACCAGCCCGCGGCGGACAGGGGCAACGAACATTGAAGCTTTCTTT.

The V and J genes are TRBV6-1 and TRBJ2-6, with a tentative D call TRBD1 (5 bases). Trimming pared 8 bases from V and 8 bases from J, leaving 19 bases between. The length of the CDR3 is 15 residues. Germline V gene lookup returns CDR1 MNHNS and CDR2 SASEGT. This CDR3 reads CASLRFGAVPNVLTF. The CDR3 DNA is TGTGCCAGCTTGCGTTTTGGGGCCGTGCCCAACGTCCTGACTTTC.

The sample holds one count of this clonotype. At one end the junction does not follow the germline gene, possibly because of a read error. The chain links TRBV5-4 to TRBJ2-3; 8 nucleotides match TRBD2. Germline CDR1 SGHNT, CDR2 YYREEE (reference sequence). This CDR3 has 16 residues. CDR3 sequence (DNA): TGTGCCAGCAGCCCTATCGAGCGGGAGACGGGAGTTACGCACTATTTT. It is translated as CASSPIERETGVTHYF.